The T cell receptor beta chain described here comes from a study of blood T cell repertoires in COVID-19. V was trimmed by 0 bases and J by 6 bases, leaving 5 bases between them. Germline loops: CDR1 SGHRS, CDR2 YFSETQ. The length of the CDR3 is 12 residues. As concerns this clone: Other DNA sequences in this specimen translate into the identical CDR3.

TCRdb keeps only in-frame clones here, not all; method: immunoSEQ multiplex PCR. Of approximately 260,000 clones in the sample, about nine tenths were seen once. The V gene is TRBV5-1, the J gene TRBJ2-3; tentatively, D is TRBD2 (5 bases). Sequencing used PBMCs or T cells enriched from blood (not recorded which). The source is a woman aged 25 to 45 with acute COVID-19. The CDR3 region has the DNA TGCGCCAGCAGCTTGGGAGGGGATACGCAGTATTTT. It translates to CASSLGGDTQYF.